This record concerns one T cell receptor (beta chain) sequence. The antigen is unknown. A universal primer site was created by template switching, with the cDNA bearing unique molecular identifiers. TCRdb recomputed calls from the 5' RACE reads with MiXCR, one row per CDR3 protein. The sample shows more than 200,000 distinct CDR3 sequences, more than 13% of them seen only once. This entry is derived from a study of identical twins. General study results and limits: These conclusions were based on statistical analysis (cross-sectional, not following the same donors).

The receptor was derived from a woman younger than 30 in good health. Sample: memory (CD45RO+) T cells sorted from blood.

CDR3 sequence: CASRTSSGNEQFF. The CDR3 DNA follows: TGTGCCAGCAGGACCAGTAGCGGCAATGAGCAGTTCTTC. V gene TRBV7-9 combines with J gene TRBJ2-1; the D gene is possibly TRBD2 (6 bases). CDR3 size: 13 residues. Germline V gene lookup returns CDR1 SEHNR and CDR2 FQNEAQ (reference sequence). V gave up 6 bases and J gave up 6 bases, with 12 bases separating them.